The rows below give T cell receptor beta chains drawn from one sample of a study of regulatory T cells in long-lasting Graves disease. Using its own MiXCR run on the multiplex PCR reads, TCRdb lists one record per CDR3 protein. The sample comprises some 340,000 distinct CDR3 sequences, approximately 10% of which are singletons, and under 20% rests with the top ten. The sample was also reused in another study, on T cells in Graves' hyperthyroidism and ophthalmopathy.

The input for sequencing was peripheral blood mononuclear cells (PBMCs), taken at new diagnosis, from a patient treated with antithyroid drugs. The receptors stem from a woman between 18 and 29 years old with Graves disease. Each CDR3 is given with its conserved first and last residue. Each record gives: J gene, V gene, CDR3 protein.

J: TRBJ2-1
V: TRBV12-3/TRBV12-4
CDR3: CASSLAPRGRYNEQFF

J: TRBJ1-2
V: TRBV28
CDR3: CASSPGLILSYTF

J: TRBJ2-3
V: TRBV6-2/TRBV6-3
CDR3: CASSYVLAGADTQYF

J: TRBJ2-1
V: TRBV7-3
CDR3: CASSLRQNNEQFF

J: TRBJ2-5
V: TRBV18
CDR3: CASSPLFGVETQYF

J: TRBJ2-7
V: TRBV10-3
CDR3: CASHPGLRYNEQYF

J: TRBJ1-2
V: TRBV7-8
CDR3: CASSLGAGGSTGYTF

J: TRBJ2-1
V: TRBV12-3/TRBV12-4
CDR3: CASSDWGTDNEQFF

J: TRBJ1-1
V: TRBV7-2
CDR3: CASSQDRVGSEAFF

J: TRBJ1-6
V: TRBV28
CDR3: CASSFDRGGSPLHF

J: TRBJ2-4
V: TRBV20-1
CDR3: CSARQQGNIQYF

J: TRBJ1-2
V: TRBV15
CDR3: CATSVYFGNSAF

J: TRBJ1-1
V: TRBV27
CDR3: CASSNRDRVHTEAFF

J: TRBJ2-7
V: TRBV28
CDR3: CASSSRLAGFYEQYF

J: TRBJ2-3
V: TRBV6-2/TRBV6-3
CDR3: CASNKNREDTQYF

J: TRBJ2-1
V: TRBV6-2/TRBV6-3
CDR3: CASIQNRGVNEQFF

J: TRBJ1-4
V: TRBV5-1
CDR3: CASSLGGYTNEKLFF

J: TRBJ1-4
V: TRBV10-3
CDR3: CAISEGGGDSYTTNEKLFF

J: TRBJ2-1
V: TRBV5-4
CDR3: CASSSWAYNEQFF

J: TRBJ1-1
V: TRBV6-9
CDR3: CASSYSLSGNTEAFF

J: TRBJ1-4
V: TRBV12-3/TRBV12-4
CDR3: CASAQWKPNEKLFF

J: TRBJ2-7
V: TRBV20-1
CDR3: CSASQGVWYEQYF

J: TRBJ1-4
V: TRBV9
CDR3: CASSVGTAATNEKLFF

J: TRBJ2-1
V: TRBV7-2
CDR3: CASSDLGTYNEQFF

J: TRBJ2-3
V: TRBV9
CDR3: CASSVGRDTQYF

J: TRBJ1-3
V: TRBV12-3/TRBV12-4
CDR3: CASSLRSTGRGNTIYF

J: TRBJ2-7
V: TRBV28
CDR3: CASSFRINPHEQYF

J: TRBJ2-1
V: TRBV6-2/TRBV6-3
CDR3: CASSYRSGRALGEQFF

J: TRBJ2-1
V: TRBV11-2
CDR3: CASSLGRVSGYNEQFF

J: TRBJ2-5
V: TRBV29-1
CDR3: CSVVLVASGRPLARTQYF

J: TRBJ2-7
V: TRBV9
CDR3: CASSVTGTGTEEQYF

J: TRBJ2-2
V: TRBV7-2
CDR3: CASTKTGTNTGELFF

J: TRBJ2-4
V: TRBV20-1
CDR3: CSARVYEREISIAKNIQYF

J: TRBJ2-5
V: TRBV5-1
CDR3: CASSTVVGGETQYF

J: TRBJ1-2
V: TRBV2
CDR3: CASSYRGTYGYTF

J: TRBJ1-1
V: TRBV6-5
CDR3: CASSYTGTLEAFF

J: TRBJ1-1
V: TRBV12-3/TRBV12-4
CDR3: CASSLLPPEAFF

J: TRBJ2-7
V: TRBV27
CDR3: CASSSSGLAGGRVYEQYF

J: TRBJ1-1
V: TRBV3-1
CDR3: CASTLGSTDEAFF

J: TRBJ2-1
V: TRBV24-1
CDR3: CATSDETPEQFF

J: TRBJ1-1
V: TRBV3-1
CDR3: CASSRAGVGAFF

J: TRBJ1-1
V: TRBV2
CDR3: CASSGTRGMNTEAFF

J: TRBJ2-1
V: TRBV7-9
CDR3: CASSLSTF

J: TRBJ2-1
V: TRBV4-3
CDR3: CASSQESGGYNEQFF

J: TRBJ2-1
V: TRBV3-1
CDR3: CASSPRVSRGDHEQFF

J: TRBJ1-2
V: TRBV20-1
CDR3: CSAPRDYGGYTF

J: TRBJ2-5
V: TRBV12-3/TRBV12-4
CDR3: CASSALPTSGSGETQYF

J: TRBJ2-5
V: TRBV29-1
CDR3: CSVGMRMKETQYF

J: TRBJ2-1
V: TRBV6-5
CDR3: CASSYSYRRNNEQFF

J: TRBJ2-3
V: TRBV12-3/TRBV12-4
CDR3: CASSLAESADTQYF

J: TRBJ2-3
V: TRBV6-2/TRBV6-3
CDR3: CASRRTGGTDTQYF

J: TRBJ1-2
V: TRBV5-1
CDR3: CASSLDSPPYGYTF

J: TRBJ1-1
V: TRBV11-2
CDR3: CASSLWGPEAFF